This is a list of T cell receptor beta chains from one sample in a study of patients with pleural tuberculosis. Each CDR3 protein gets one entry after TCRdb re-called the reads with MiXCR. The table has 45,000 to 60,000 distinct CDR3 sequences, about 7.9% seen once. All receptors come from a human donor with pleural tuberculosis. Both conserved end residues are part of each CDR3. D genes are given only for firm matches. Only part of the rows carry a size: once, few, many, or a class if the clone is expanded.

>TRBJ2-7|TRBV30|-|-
TGTGCCTGGAGTGATGTATACGAGCAGTACTTC
CAWSDVYEQYF
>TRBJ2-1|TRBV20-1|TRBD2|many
TGCAGTGCTAGTCTCCTAGCGGGAGGGAATGAGCAGTTCTTC
CSASLLAGGNEQFF
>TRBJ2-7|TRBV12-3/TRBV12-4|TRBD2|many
TGTGCCAGCACGGGGATTCCGGGACTAGCGGCCTACGAGCAGTACTTC
CASTGIPGLAAYEQYF
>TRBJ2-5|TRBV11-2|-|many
TGTGCCAGCAGCGTGACCAGGACTACCCAAGAGACCCAGTACTTC
CASSVTRTTQETQYF
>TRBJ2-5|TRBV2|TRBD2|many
TGTGCCAGCAGTGAAGAGGGCGGGAGGTGGGCACAAGAGACCCAGTACTTC
CASSEEGGRWAQETQYF
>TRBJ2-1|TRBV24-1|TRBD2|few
TGTGCCACCAGTGACCCCACTAGCGGGGGGCATGAGCAGTTCTTC
CATSDPTSGGHEQFF
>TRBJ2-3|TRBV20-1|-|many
TGCAGTGCTGGGCGTCCGCAGTATTTT
CSAGRPQYF
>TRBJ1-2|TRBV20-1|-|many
TGCAGTGCTAGACCCAGCCAGAGCTATGGCTACACCTTC
CSARPSQSYGYTF
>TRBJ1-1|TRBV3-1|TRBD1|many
TGTGCCAGCAGTCCCGACAGGGGAAACACTGAAGCTTTCTTT
CASSPDRGNTEAFF
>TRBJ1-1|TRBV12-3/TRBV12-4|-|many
TGTGCCAGCAGTTTACCGACAGGGAACACTGAAGCTTTCTTT
CASSLPTGNTEAFF
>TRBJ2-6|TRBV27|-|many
TGTGCCAGCAGTTCGCCCAGCTCTGGGGCCAACGTCCTGACTTTC
CASSSPSSGANVLTF
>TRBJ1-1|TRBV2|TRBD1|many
TGTGCCAGCAGTGATCGACAGGGTGGAGACACTGAAGCTTTCTTT
CASSDRQGGDTEAFF
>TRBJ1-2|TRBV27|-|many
TGTGCCAGCAGTTTTGCGGGGAAGGGCTACACCTTC
CASSFAGKGYTF
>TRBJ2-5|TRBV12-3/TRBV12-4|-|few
TGTGCCAGCAGTTTGGCAGGGTTGACCGAGACCCAGTACTTC
CASSLAGLTETQYF
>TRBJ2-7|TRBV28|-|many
TGTGCCAGCAGCCCGGGACTTAACCACGAGCAGTACTTC
CASSPGLNHEQYF
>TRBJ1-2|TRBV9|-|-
TGTGCCAGCAGCGCCGGACGCAGATTTAACTATGGCTACACCTTC
CASSAGRRFNYGYTF
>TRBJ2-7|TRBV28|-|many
TGTGCCAGCAGTTTCCCGCAAGGGGACTCCTACGAGCAGTACTTC
CASSFPQGDSYEQYF
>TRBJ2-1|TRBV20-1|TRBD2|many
TGCAGTGCTATACTGACTAGCGGGATAAACAATGAGCAGTTCTTC
CSAILTSGINNEQFF
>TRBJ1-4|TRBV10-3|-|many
TGTGCCATCAGTGAGTCGAACCCCTCAACTAATGAAAAACTGTTTTTT
CAISESNPSTNEKLFF
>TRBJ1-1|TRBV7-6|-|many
TGTGCCAGCAGCTTAGAGGCCGAAAAAGGTGACACTGAAGCTTTCTTT
CASSLEAEKGDTEAFF
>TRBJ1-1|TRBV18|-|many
TGTGCCAGCTCACAGGGACAGAACACTGAAGCTTTCTTT
CASSQGQNTEAFF
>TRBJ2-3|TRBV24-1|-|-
TGTGCCACCAGTGATTACCGGGAGTTGAATACGCAGTATTTT
CATSDYRELNTQYF
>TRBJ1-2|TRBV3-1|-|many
TGTGCCAGCAGCCTAAGACACAGCTATGGCTACACCTTC
CASSLRHSYGYTF
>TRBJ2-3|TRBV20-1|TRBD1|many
TGCAGTGCCCTACCTGGGACAGGGGGCACAGATACGCAGTATTTT
CSALPGTGGTDTQYF
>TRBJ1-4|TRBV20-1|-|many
TGCAGTGCTAGAGTGGAGACCTCTGGAGGTGAAAAACTGTTTTTT
CSARVETSGGEKLFF
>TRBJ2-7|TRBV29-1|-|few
TGCAGCGTTGCCGGGAGCTCCTACGAGCAGTACTTC
CSVAGSSYEQYF
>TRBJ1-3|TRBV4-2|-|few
TGTGCCAGCAGCCCCAGGGACGGTCACTCTGGAAACACCATATATTTT
CASSPRDGHSGNTIYF
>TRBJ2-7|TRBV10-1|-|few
TGCGCCAGTTCTGTCGCCAGGAGGGGCTCCGAGCAGTACTTC
CASSVARRGSEQYF
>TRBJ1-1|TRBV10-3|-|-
TGTGCCATCAGTGTGGGGCGAGGACAGCAGAACACTGAAGCTTTCTTT
CAISVGRGQQNTEAFF
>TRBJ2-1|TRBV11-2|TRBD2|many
TGTGCCAGCAGCCTACTAGCGGGAGGGCCCGATGAGCAGTTCTTC
CASSLLAGGPDEQFF
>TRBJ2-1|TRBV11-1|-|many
TGTGCCAGCAGCTTAGCGTCGGAGCGGAGCCCGTTCAATGAGCAGTTCTTC
CASSLASERSPFNEQFF
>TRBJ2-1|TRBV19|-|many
TGTGCCAGTAGTGTTGCGGGGCAGCAGTTCTTC
CASSVAGQQFF
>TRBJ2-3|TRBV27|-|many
TGTTCCACCCGGCAGTCTAGCACAGATACGCAGTATTTT
CSTRQSSTDTQYF
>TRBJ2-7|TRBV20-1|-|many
TGCAGTGCTAGACATCTCGGGGGAGCCCCCGAGCAGTACTTC
CSARHLGGAPEQYF
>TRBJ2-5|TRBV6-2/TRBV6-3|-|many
TGTGCCAGCCGGACCACTCAAGAGACCCAGTACTTC
CASRTTQETQYF
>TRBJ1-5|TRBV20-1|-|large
TGCAGTGCTAGTCAGAGGACTGATAGCAATCAGCCCCAGCATTTT
CSASQRTDSNQPQHF
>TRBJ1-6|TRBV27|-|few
TGTGCCAGCAGTCCCCTCCTCAACTCACCCCTCCACTTT
CASSPLLNSPLHF
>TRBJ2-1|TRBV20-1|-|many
TGCAGTGCTTCGAGCTCCTACAATGAGCAGTTCTTC
CSASSSYNEQFF
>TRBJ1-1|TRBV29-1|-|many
TGCAGCTCTGTATGGGGGGCAAACACTGAAGCTTTCTTT
CSSVWGANTEAFF
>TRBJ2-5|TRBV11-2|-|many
TGTGCCAGCAGCTTAGAGGGACACCCCTTGGGGGAGACCCAGTACTTC
CASSLEGHPLGETQYF
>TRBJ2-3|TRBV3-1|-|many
TGTGCCAGCAGCCTAGATCTGGAAGATACGCAGTATTTT
CASSLDLEDTQYF
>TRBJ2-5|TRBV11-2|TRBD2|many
TGTGCCAGCAGCTCCCTCGGACTAGCGGGAGAGACCCAGTACTTC
CASSSLGLAGETQYF
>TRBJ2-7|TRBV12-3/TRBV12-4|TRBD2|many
TGTGCCAGCAGTTTGACTAGCGATGTCTCCTACGAGCAGTACTTC
CASSLTSDVSYEQYF
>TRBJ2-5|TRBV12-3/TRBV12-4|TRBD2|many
TGTGCCAGCAGCCCTCTCGGGGGGAGAAAAGAGACCCAGTACTTC
CASSPLGGRKETQYF
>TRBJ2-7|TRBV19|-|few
TGTGCCAGTAGAAACGGCTACGAGCAGTACTTC
CASRNGYEQYF